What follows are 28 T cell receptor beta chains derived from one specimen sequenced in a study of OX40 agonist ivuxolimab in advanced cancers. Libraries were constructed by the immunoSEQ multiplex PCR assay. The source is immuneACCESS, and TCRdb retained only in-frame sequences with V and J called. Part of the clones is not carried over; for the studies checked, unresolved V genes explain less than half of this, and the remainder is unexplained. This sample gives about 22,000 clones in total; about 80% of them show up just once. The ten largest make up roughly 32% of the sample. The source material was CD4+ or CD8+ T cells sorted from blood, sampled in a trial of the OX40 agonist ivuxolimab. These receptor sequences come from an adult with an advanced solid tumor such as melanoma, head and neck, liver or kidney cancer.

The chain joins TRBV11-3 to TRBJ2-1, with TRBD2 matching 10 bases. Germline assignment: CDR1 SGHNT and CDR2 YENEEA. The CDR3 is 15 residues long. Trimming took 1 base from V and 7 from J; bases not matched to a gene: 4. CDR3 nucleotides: TGTGCCAGCAGCTTAGTAGCGGGAGGACCTAATGAGCAGTTCTTC. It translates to CASSLVAGGPNEQFF.

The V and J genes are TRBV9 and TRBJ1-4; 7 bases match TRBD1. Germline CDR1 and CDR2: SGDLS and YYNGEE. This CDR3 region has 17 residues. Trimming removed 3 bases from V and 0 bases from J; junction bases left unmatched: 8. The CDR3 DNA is TGTGCCAGCAGCGCCTGGACAGGAGAAGCAACTAATGAAAAACTGTTTTTT. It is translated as CASSAWTGEATNEKLFF.

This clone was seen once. CDR3: CASSLGLAGTYEQYF. The CDR3 DNA follows: TGTGCCAGCAGCTTAGGGCTAGCGGGTACCTACGAGCAGTACTTC. The chain carries TRBV13 and TRBJ2-7; the match to TRBD2 covers 8 bases. CDR1 is PRHDT and CDR2 is FYEKMQ in the germline V gene (reference sequence). Trimming cost V 0 bases and J 2 bases; bases outside gene matches: 3. The CDR3 is 15 residues long. Combining the CDR3 with reference TRBV13 and TRBJ2-7 gives the whole variable domain AAGVIQSPRHLIKEKRETATLKCYPIPRHDTVYWYQQGPGQDPQFLISFYEKMQSDKGSIPDRFSAQQFSDYHSELNMSSLELGDSALYFCASSLGLAGTYEQYFGPGTRLTVT.

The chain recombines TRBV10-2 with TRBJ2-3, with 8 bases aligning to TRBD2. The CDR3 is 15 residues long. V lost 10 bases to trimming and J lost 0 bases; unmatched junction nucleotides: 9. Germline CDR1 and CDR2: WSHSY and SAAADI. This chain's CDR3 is CATGGDGESTDTQYF. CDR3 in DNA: TGCGCCACCGGGGGGGACGGAGAGAGCACAGATACGCAGTATTTT.

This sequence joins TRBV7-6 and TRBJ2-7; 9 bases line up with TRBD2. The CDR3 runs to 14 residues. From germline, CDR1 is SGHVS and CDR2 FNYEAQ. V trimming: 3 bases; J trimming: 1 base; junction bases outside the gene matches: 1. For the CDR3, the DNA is TGTGCCAGCAGCTTTAGCGGGAGTTCCTACGAGCAGTACTTC. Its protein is CASSFSGSSYEQYF.

The CDR3 nucleotides are TGTGCCAGCAGCTATTCCGGGACTAGCGACAATGAGCAGTTCTTC. As protein: CASSYSGTSDNEQFF. The V and J genes are TRBV7-9 and TRBJ2-1; 10 positions agree with TRBD2. The CDR3 length is 15 residues. CDR1 SEHNR and CDR2 FQNEAQ come from the germline V gene (reference sequence). V gave up 4 bases and J gave up 5 bases; unmatched junction bases: 5.

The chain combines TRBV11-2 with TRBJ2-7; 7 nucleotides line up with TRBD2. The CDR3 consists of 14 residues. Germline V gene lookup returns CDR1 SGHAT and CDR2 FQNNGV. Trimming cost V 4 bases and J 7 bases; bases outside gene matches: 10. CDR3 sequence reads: CASSSGGSGGEQYF. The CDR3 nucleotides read TGTGCCAGCAGCTCCGGCGGGAGTGGAGGTGAGCAGTACTTC.

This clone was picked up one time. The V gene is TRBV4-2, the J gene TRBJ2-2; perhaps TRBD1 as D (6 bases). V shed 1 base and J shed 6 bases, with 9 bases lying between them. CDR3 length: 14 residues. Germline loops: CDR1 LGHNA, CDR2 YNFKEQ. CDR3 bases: TGTGCCAGCAGCCAAGGGGGACAAGCCGGGGAGCTGTTTTTT. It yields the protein CASSQGGQAGELFF.

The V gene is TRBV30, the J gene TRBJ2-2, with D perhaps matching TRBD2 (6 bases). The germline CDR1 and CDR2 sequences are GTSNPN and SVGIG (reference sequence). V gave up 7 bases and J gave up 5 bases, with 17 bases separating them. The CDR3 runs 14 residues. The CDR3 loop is CASKGGMGTGELFF. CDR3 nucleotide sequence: TGTGCCTCAAAGGGCGGGATGGGGACCGGGGAGCTGTTTTTT.

The CDR3 region is CASSPGTATNEKLFF. The CDR3 DNA is TGTGCCAGCAGCCCCGGGACTGCAACTAATGAAAAACTGTTTTTT. This chain connects TRBV7-9 to TRBJ1-4; D perhaps matches TRBD1 (5 bases). The V end was cut by 5 bases, the J end by 0 bases, with 10 bases between. CDR3 length equals 15 residues. Germline CDR1 SEHNR, CDR2 FQNEAQ (reference sequence).

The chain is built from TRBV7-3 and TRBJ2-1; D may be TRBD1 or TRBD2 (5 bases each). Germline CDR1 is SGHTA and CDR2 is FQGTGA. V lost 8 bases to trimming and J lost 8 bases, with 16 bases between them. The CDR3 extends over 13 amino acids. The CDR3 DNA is TGTGCCAGCGCCTCGGGGCCGAGAGATGAGCAGTTCTTC. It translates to CASASGPRDEQFF.

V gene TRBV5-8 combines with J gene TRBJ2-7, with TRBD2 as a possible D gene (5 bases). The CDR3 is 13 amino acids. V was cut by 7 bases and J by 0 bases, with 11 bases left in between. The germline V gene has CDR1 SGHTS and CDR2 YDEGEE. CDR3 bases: TGTGCCAGCGGTCGGGGTTCCTCCTACGAGCAGTACTTC. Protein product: CASGRGSSYEQYF.

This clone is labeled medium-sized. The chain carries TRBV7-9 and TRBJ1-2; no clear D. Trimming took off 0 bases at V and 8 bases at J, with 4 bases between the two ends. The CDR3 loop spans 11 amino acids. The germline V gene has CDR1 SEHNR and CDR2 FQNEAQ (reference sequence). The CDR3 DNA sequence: TGTGCCAGCAGCTTAGCGACCGGCTACACCTTC. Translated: CASSLATGYTF.

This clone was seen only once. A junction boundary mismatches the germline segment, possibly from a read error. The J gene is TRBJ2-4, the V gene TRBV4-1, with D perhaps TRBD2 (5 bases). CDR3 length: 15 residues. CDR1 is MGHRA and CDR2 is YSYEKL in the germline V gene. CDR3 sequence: CASSQDKAGKNIQYF. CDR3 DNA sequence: TGTGCCAGCAGCCAAGATAAGGCGGGCAAAAACATTCAGTACTTC.

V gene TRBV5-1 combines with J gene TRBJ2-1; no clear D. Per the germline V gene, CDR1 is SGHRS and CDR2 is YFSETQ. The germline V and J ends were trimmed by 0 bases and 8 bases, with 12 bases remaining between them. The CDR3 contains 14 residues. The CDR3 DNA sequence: TGCGCCAGCAGCTTGGATCTAGGAGCCGATGAGCAGTTCTTC. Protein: CASSLDLGADEQFF.

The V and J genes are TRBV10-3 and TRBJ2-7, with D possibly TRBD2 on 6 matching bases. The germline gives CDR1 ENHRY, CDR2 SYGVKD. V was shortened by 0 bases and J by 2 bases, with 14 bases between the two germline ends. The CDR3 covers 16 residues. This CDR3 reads CAISESFWRDPYEQYF. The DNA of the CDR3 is TGTGCCATCAGTGAGTCGTTTTGGCGGGACCCCTACGAGCAGTACTTC.

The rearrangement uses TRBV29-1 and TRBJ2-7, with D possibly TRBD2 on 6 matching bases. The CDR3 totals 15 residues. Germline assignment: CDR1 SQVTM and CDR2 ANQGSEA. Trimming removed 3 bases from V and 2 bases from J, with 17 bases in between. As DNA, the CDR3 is TGCAGCGTTGAGGGGGAAGGTAGCGGAACCTACGAGCAGTACTTC. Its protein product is CSVEGEGSGTYEQYF.

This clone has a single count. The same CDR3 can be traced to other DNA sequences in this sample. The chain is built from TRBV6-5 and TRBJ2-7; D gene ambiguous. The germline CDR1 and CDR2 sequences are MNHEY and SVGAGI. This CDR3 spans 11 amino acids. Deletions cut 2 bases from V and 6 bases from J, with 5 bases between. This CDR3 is CASSYGIEQYF. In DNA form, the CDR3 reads TGTGCCAGCAGTTACGGAATCGAGCAGTACTTC.

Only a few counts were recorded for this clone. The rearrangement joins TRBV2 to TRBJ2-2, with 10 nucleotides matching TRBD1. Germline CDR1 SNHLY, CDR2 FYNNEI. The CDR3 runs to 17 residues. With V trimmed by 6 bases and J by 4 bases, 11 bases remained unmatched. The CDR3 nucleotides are TGTGCCAGCAGGGGCGAGGGACAGGGGAGGGGCACCGGGGAGCTGTTTTTT. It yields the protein CASRGEGQGRGTGELFF.

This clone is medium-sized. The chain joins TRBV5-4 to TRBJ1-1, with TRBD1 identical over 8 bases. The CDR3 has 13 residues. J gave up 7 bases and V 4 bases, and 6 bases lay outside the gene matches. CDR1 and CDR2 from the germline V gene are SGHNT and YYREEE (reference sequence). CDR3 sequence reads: CASSHRTGSEAFF. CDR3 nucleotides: TGTGCCAGCAGCCACCGGACAGGGAGTGAAGCTTTCTTT.

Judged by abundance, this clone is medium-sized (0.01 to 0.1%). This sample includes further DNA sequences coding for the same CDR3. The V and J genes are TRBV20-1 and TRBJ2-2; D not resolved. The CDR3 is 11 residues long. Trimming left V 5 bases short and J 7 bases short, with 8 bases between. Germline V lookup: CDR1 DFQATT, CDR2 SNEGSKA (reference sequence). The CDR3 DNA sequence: TGCAGTGCTGGCCCCGGCGGGGAGCTGTTTTTT. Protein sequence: CSAGPGGELFF.

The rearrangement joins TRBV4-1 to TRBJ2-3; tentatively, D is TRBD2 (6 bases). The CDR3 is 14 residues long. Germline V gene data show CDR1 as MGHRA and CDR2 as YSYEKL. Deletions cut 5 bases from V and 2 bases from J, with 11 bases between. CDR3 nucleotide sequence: TGCGCCAGCAGCGCACTAGCTTACACAGATACGCAGTATTTT. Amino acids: CASSALAYTDTQYF.

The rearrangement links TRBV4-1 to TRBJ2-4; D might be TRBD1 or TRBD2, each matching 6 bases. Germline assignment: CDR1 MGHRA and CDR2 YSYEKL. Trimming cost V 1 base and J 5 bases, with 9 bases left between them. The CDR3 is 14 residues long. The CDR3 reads CASSQVGGENIQYF. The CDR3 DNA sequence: TGCGCCAGCAGCCAAGTGGGGGGCGAAAACATTCAGTACTTC.

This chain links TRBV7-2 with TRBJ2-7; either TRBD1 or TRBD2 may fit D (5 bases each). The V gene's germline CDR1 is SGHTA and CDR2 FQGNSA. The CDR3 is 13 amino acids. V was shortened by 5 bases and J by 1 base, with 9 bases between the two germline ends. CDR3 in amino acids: CASSPGASYEQYF. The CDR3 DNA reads TGTGCCAGCAGCCCCGGGGCATCCTACGAGCAGTACTTC.

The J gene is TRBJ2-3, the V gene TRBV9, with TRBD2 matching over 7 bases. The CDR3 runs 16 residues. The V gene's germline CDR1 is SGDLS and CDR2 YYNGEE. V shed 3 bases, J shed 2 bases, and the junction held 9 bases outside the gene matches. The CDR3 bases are TGTGCCAGCAGCGCCTCCGGGGGAGGGTACACAGATACGCAGTATTTT. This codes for CASSASGGGYTDTQYF.

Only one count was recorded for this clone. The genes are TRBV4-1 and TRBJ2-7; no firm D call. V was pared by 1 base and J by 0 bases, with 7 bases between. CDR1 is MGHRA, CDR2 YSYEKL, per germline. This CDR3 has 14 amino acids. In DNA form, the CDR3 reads TGCGCCAGCAGCCAAGTTAGGAGCTCCTACGAGCAGTACTTC. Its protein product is CASSQVRSSYEQYF.

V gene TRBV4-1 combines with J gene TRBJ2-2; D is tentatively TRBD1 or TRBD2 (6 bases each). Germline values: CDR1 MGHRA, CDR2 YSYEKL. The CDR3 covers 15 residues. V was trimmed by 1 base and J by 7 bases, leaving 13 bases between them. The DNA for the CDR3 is TGCGCCAGCAGCCAAGTCCGGGGGCAAAGCGGGGAGCTGTTTTTT. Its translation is CASSQVRGQSGELFF.

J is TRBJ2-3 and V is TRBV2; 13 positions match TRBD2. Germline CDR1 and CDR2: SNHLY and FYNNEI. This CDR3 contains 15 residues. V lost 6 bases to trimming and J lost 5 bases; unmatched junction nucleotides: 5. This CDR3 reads CASRKLAGGKDTQYF. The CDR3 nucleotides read TGTGCCAGCAGAAAACTAGCGGGAGGGAAAGATACGCAGTATTTT.